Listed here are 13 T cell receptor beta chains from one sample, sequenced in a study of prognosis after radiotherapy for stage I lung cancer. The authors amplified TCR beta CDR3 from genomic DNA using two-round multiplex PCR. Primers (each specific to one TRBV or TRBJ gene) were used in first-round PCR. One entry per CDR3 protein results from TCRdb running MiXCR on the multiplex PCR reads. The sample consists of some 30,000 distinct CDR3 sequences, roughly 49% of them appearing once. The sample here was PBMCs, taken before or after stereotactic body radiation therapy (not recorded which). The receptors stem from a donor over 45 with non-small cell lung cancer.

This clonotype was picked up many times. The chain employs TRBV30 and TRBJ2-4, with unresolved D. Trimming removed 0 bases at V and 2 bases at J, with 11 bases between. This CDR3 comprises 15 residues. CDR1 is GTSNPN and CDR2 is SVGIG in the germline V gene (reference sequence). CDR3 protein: CAWSVSLRPKNIQYF. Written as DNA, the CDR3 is TGTGCCTGGAGTGTCTCCCTCCGGCCCAAAAACATTCAGTACTTC.

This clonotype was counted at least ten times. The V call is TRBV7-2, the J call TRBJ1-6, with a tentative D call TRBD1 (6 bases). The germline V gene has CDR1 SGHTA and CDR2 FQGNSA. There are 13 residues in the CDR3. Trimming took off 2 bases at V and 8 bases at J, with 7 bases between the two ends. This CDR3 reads CASSLSGDSPLHF. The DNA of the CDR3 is TGTGCCAGCAGCTTATCAGGGGATTCACCCCTCCACTTT.

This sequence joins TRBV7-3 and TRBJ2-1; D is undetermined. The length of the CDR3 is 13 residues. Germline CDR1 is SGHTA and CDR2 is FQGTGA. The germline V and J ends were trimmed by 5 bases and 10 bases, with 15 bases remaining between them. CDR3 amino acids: CASSPMDGLEQFF. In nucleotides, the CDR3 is TGTGCCAGCAGCCCTATGGATGGCCTCGAGCAGTTCTTC.

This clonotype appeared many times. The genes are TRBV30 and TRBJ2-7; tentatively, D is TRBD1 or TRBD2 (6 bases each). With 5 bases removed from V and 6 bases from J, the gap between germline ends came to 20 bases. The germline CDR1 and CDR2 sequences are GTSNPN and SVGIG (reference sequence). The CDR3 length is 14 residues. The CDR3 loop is CAWGRDIMGGEQYF. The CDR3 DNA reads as TGTGCCTGGGGTCGGGACATCATGGGGGGCGAGCAGTACTTC.

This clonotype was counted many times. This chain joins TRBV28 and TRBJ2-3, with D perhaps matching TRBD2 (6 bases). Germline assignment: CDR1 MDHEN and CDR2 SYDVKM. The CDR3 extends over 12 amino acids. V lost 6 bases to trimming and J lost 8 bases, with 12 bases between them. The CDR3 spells CASREGHLTQYF. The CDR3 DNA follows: TGTGCCAGCAGGGAGGGTCACCTTACGCAGTATTTT.

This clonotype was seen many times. The CDR3 nucleotides are TGTGCCAGCGGACAAGCCCGGGGAGAGACCCAGTACTTC. Translation gives CASGQARGETQYF. This rearrangement joins TRBV2 to TRBJ2-5, with D perhaps given as TRBD1 or TRBD2 (5 bases each). The CDR3 is 13 residues long. Trimming took 8 bases from V and 4 from J, leaving 14 bases between them. The germline V gene has CDR1 SNHLY and CDR2 FYNNEI.

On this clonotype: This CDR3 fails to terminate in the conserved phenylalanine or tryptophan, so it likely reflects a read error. CDR3: CANSRDASYEQYL. The CDR3 DNA reads as TGTGCCAACAGCAGAGACGCCTCCTACGAGCAGTACCTC. The genes are TRBV15 and TRBJ2-7; D gene uncertain. The CDR3 loop spans 13 amino acids. CDR1 LNHNV and CDR2 YYDKDF come from the germline V gene (reference sequence).

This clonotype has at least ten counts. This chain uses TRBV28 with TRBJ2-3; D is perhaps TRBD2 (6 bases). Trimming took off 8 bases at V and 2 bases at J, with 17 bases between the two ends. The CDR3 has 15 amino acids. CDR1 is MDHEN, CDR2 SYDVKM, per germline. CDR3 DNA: TGTGCCAGCCGGGGGTCGAGCGGCCCCACAGATACGCAGTATTTT. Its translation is CASRGSSGPTDTQYF.

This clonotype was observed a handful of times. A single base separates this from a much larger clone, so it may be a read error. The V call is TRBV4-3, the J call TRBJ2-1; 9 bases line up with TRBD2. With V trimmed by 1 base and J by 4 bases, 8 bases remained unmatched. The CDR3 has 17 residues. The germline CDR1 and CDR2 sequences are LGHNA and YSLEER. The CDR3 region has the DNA TGCGCCAGCAGCCAAGCTTGGGCTAGCGGGGTGTACAATGAGCAGTTCTTC. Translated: CASSQAWASGVYNEQFF.

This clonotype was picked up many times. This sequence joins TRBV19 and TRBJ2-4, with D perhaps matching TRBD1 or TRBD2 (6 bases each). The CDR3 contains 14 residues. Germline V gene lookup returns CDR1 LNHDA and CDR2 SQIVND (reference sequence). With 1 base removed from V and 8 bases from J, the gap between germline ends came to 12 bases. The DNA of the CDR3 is TGTGCCAGTAGTATAGGGGGGGCTGGGGACATTCAGTACTTC. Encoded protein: CASSIGGAGDIQYF. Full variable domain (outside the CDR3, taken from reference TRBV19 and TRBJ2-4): DGGITQSPKYLFRKEGQNVTLSCEQNLNHDAMYWYRQDPGQGLRLIYYSQIVNDFQKGDIAEGYSVSREKKESFPLTVTSAQKNPTAFYLCASSIGGAGDIQYFGAGTRLSVL.

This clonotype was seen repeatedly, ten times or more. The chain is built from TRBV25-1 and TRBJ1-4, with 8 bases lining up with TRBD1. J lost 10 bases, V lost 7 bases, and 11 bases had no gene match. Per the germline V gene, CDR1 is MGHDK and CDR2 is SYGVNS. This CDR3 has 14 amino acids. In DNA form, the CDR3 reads TGTGCCAGCACTTCAGACAGGGGAGGTGGAAAACTGTTTTTT. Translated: CASTSDRGGGKLFF.

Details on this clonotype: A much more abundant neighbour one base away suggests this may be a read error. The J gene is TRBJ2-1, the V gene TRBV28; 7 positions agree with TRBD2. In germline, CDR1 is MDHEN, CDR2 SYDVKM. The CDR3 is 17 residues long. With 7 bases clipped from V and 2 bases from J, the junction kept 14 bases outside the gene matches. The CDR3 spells CASMTSWGGRAYNEQFF. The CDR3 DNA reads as TGTGCCAGCATGACTAGCTGGGGAGGGCGGGCCTACAATGAGCAGTTCTTC.

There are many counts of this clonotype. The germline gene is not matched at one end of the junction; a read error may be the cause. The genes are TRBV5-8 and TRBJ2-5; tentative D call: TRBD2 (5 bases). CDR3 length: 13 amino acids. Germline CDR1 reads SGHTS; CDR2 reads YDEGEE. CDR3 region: CASSLEGSRALSF. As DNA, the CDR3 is TGTGCCAGCAGCTTGGAAGGGTCGAGGGCCTTAAGCTTC.